A selection of T cell receptor beta chains follows, all from one sample in a study of blood T cell repertoires in COVID-19. Only in-frame clones appear in the TCRdb table, and some are missing; sequencing was by immunoSEQ multiplex PCR. The table shows more than 250,000 clones, with 84% occurring only once. The sequenced sample was peripheral blood. The receptors come from a human donor in a cohort sampled during active COVID-19. The CDR3 runs from the conserved cysteine through the conserved F or W. The D gene is left open where the match is weak. The size of a clone is reported for some rows only, either as once, few or many, or as a class for expanded clones.

j_gene,d_gene,abundance,v_gene,CDR3aa,CDR3nt
TRBJ2-3,TRBD2,NA,TRBV3-1/TRBV3-2,CASSQDGGALATQYF,TGTGCCAGCAGCCAAGACGGGGGGGCTTTAGCTACGCAGTATTTT
TRBJ1-1,NA,NA,TRBV24-1,CATLPPTEAFF,TGTGCCACCCTACCGCCCACTGAAGCTTTCTTT
TRBJ2-3,NA,NA,TRBV6-5,CASISGSSGTDTQYF,TGTGCCAGCATTTCCGGGTCCTCTGGCACAGATACGCAGTATTTT
TRBJ2-1,NA,NA,TRBV6-6,CASGNSGASSYNEQFF,TGTGCCAGCGGTAACTCGGGGGCCAGCTCCTACAATGAGCAGTTCTTC
TRBJ2-5,TRBD2,NA,TRBV7-2,CASSLGGLPTQYF,TGTGCCAGCAGCTTAGGGGGACTACCCACCCAGTACTTC
TRBJ2-1,TRBD1,NA,TRBV5-1,CASRSRDSTDEQFF,TGCGCCAGCAGGAGCCGGGACAGCACGGATGAGCAGTTCTTC
TRBJ2-7,NA,NA,TRBV9,CASSVYPLQVRSYEQYF,TGTGCCAGCAGCGTATACCCCCTACAGGTTCGCTCCTACGAGCAGTACTTC
TRBJ1-2,TRBD1,NA,TRBV4-3,CASSQDRGFGGYTF,TGCGCCAGCAGCCAAGACAGGGGGTTTGGTGGCTACACCTTC
TRBJ2-1,TRBD2,once,TRBV7-8,CASSLSSGSGNEQFF,TGTGCCAGCAGCTTATCCAGCGGGAGTGGGAATGAGCAGTTCTTC
TRBJ2-7,NA,NA,TRBV2,CASSRSTGPYEQYF,TGTGCCAGCAGTCGAAGCACAGGGCCCTACGAGCAGTACTTC
TRBJ2-2,NA,NA,TRBV2,CASSEGTPLPTGELFF,TGTGCCAGCAGTGAAGGGACTCCACTCCCAACCGGGGAGCTGTTTTTT
TRBJ2-3,TRBD2,NA,TRBV6-1,CASSELGPGLAADTQYF,TGTGCCAGCAGTGAGTTGGGGCCCGGACTAGCAGCAGATACGCAGTATTTT
TRBJ2-1,TRBD2,NA,TRBV24-1,CATSGAGDGSNEQFF,TGTGCCACCAGTGGAGCGGGAGATGGTTCGAATGAGCAGTTCTTC
TRBJ1-1,NA,NA,TRBV29-1,CSVGKGALNTEAFF,TGCAGCGTTGGCAAGGGAGCGCTGAACACTGAAGCTTTCTTT
TRBJ1-5,NA,NA,TRBV28,CASSFVRQNQPQHF,TGTGCCAGCAGTTTCGTCAGGCAGAATCAGCCCCAGCATTTT
TRBJ1-1,TRBD1,NA,TRBV29-1,CSVGTGAGTEAFF,TGCAGCGTTGGTACAGGGGCTGGCACTGAAGCTTTCTTT